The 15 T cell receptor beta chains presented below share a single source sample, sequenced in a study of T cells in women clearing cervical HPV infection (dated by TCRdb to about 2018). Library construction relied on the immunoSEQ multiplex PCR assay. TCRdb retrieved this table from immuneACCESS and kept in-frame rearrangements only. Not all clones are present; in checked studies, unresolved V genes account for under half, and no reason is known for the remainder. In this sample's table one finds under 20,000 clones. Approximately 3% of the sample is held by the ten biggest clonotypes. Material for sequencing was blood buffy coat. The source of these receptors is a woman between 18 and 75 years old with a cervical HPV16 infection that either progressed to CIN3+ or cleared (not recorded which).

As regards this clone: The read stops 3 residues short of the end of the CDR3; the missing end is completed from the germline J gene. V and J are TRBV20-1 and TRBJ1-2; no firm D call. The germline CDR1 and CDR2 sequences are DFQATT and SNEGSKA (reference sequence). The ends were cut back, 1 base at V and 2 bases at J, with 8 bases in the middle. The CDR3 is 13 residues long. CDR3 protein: CSARASVNYGYTF. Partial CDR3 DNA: TGCAGTGCTAGAGCTTCAGTGAACTATGGC.

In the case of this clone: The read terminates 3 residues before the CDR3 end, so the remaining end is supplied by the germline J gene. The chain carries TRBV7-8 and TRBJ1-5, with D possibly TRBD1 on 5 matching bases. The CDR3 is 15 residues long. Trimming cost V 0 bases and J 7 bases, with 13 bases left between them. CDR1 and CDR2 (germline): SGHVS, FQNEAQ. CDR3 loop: CASSLASRGRQPQHF. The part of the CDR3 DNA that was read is TGTGCCAGCAGCTTAGCTAGTAGGGGCCGGCAGCCC. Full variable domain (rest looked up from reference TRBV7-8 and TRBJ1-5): GAGVSQSPRYKVAKRGQDVALRCDPISGHVSLFWYQQALGQGPEFLTYFQNEAQLDKSGLPSDRFFAERPEGSVSTLKIQRTQQEDSAVYLCASSLASRGRQPQHFGDGTRLSIL.

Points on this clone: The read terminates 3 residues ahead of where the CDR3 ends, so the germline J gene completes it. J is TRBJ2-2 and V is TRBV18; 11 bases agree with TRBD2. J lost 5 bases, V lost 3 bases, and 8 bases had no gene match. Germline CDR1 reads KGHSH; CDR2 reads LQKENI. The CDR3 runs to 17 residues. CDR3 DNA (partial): TGTGCCAGCTCACCGATCACCGGGACTAGCGGAACCGGGGAG. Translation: CASSPITGTSGTGE. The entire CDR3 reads CASSPITGTSGTGELFF. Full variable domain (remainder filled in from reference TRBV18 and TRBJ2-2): NAGVMQNPRHLVRRRGQEARLRCSPMKGHSHVYWYRQLPEEGLKFMVYLQKENIIDESGMPKERFSAEFPKEGPSILRIQQVVRGDSAAYFCASSPITGTSGTGELFFGEGSRLTVL.

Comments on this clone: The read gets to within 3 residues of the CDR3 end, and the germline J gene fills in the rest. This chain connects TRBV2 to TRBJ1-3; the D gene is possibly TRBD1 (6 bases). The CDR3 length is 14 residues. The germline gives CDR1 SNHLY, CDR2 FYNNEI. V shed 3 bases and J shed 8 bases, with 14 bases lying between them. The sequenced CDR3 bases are TGTGCCAGCAGTGATGGTGCAGGGGCAGACACC. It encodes CASSDGAGADT. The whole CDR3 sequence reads CASSDGAGADTIYF.

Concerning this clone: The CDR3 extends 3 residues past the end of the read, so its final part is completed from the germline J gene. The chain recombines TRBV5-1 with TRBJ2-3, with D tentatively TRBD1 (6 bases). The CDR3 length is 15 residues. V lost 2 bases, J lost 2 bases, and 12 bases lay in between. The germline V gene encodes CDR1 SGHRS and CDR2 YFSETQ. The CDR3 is CASSFGQSITDTQYF. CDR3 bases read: TGCGCCAGCAGCTTCGGACAGTCTATCACAGATACG. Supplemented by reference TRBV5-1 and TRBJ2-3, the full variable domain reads KAGVTQTPRYLIKTRGQQVTLSCSPISGHRSVSWYQQTPGQGLQFLFEYFSETQRNKGNFPGRFSGRQFSNSRSEMNVSTLELGDSALYLCASSFGQSITDTQYFGPGTRLTVL.

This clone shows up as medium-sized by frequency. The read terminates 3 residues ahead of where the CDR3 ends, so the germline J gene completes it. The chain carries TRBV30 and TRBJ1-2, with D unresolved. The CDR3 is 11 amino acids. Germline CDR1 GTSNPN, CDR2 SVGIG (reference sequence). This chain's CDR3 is CACNEAEGYTF. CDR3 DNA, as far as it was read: TGTGCCTGCAACGAGGCAGAGGGC.

Incomplete CDR3 DNA: TGCGCCAGCAGCGCCAGTTCTTCCTGGGCCCAAGAGACC. It specifies CASSASSSWAQET. From start to end, the CDR3 is CASSASSSWAQETQYF. The V call is TRBV5-1, the J call TRBJ2-5; no definite D call. The read falls 3 residues short of the CDR3 end, and the missing part is taken from the germline J gene. CDR1 and CDR2 (germline): SGHRS, YFSETQ. The ends were cut back, 4 bases at V and 1 base at J, with 17 bases in the middle. The CDR3 spans 16 residues.

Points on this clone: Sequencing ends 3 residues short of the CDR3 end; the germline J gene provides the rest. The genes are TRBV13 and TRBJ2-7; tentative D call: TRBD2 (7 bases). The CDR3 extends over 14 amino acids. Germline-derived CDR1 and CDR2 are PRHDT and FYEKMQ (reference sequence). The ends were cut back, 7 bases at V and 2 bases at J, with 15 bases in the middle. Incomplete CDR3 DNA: TGTGCCAGCAAGATGTCGGGGGGCGCCTACGAG. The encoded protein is CASKMSGGAYE. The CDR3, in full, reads CASKMSGGAYEQYF. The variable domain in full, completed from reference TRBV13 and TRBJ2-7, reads AAGVIQSPRHLIKEKRETATLKCYPIPRHDTVYWYQQGPGQDPQFLISFYEKMQSDKGSIPDRFSAQQFSDYHSELNMSSLELGDSALYFCASKMSGGAYEQYFGPGTRLTVT.

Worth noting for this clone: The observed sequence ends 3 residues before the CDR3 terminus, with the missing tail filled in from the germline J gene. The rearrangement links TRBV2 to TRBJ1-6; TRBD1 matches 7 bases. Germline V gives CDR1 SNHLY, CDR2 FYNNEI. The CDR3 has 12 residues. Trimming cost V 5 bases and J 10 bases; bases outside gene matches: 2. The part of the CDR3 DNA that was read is TGTGCCAGCAGTTACAGGGGATCACCC. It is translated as CASSYRGSP. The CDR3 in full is CASSYRGSPLHF.

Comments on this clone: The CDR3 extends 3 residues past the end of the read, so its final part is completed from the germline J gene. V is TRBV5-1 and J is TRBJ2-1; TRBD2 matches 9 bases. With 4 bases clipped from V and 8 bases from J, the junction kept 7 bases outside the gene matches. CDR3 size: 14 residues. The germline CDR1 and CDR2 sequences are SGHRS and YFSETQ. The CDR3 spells CASSAGGPGDEQFF. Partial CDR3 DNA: TGCGCCAGCAGCGCGGGGGGGCCGGGCGATGAG.

The CDR3 sequence is CSAKPYSNQPQHF. CDR3 DNA, as far as it was read: TGCAGTGCGAAACCCTATAGCAATCAGCCC. The chain employs TRBV20-1 and TRBJ1-5; D not resolved. Coverage ceases 3 residues before the CDR3 finishes, and the germline J gene fills in the end. V lost 6 bases and J lost 0, with 9 bases in between. The germline CDR1 and CDR2 sequences are DFQATT and SNEGSKA (reference sequence). There are 13 residues in the CDR3.

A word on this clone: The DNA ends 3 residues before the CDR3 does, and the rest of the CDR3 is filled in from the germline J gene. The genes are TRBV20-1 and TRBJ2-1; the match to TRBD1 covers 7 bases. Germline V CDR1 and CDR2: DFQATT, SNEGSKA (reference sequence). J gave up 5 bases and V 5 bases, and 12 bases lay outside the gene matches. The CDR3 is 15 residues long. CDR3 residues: CSAPIPGQPNNEQFF. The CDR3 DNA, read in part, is TGCAGTGCTCCTATCCCGGGACAGCCAAACAATGAG.

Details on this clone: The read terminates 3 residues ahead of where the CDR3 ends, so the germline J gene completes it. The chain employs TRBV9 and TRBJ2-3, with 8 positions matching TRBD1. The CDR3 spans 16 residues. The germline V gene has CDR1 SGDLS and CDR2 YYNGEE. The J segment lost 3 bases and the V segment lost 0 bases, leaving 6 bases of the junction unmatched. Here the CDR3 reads CASSVGPDRGTDTQYF. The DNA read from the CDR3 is TGTGCCAGCAGCGTAGGGCCCGACAGGGGAACAGATACG.

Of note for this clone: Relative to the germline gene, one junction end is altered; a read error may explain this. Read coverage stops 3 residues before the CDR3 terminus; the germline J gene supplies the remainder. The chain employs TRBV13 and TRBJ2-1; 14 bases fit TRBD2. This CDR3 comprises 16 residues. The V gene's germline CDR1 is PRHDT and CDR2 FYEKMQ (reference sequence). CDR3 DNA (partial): TGTGCCAGCAGCATAGGACTAGCGGGGGGTAGGAATGAG. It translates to CASSIGLAGGRNE. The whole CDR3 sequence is CASSIGLAGGRNEQFF.

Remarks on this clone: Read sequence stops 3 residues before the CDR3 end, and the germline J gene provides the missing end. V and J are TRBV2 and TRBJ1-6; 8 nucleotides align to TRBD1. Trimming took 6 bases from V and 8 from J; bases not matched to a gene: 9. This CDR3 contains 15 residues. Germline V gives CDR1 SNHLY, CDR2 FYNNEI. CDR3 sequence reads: CASRKDRDDYSPLHF. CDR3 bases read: TGTGCCAGCAGAAAGGACAGGGATGATTATTCACCC.